This paragraph reports one T cell receptor (beta chain). The CDR3 is 14 residues long. Trimming removed 5 bases from V and 3 bases from J, with 14 bases in between. The germline V gene has CDR1 SSHAT and CDR2 FNYEAQ (reference sequence). Random hexamers primed reverse transcription of 0.5 to 1 ug RNA. TCRdb fed the immunoSEQ multiplex PCR reads into MiXCR, producing one record per CDR3 protein. Of roughly 120,000 distinct CDR3 sequences listed, about 94% were seen once; the top ten hold over 0.065%. These data belong to a study of CD8 T cells in Susac syndrome. TCR beta from blood CD8+ and CD4+ T cells was sequenced.

The chain uses TRBV7-7 and TRBJ2-7, with D hard to call. Sequencing was done on a sample of CD4+ T cells from PBMCs. This TCR was sampled from a human donor in good health. This chain's CDR3 is CASSPGLWHYEQYF. The CDR3 DNA sequence: TGTGCCAGCAGCCCAGGTCTATGGCACTACGAGCAGTACTTC.